This T cell receptor (beta chain) originates from a study of T cells in localized non-small cell lung cancer. Generated by immunoSEQ multiplex PCR, the TCRdb table keeps only in-frame clones and is missing some. The table lists just over 20,000 clones, roughly 84% of them singletons. The V and J ends lost 0 bases and 3 bases, in that order; junction bases with no gene match: 7. Germline CDR1 is LGHNA and CDR2 is YNFKEQ. The CDR3 covers 17 residues. The material was peripheral blood, obtained before any cancer treatment. The V gene is TRBV4-2, the J gene TRBJ2-4; the match to TRBD2 covers 8 bases. This clonotype was sampled from a man aged 40 to 70 with stage I lung adenocarcinoma. The DNA for the CDR3 is TGTGCCAGCAGCCAAGATTGGTTAGCGGGGAGCAAAAACATTCAGTACTTC. Translated: CASSQDWLAGSKNIQYF.